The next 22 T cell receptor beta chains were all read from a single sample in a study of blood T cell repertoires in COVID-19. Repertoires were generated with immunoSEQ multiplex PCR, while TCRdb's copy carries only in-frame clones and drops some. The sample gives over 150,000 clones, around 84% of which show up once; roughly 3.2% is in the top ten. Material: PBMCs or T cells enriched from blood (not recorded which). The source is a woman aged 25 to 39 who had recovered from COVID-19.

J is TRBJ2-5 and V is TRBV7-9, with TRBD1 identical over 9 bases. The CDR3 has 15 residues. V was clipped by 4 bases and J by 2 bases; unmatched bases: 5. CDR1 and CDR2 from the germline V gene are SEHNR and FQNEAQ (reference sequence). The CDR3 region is CASSSGTGKQETQYF. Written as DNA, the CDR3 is TGTGCCAGCAGCTCCGGGACAGGGAAACAAGAGACCCAGTACTTC.

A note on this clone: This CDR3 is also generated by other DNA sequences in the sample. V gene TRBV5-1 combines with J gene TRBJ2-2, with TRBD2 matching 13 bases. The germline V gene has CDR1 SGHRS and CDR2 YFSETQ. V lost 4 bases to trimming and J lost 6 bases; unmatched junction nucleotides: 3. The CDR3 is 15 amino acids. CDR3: CASSPLAGGPGELFF. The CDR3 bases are TGCGCCAGCAGCCCACTAGCGGGGGGGCCCGGGGAGCTGTTTTTT.

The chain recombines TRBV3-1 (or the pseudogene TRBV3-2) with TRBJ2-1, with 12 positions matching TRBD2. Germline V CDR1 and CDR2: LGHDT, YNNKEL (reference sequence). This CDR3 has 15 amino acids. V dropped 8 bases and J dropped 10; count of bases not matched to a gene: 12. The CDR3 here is CASQPETSGSREQFF. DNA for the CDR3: TGTGCCAGCCAGCCGGAGACTAGCGGGAGTCGGGAGCAGTTCTTC.

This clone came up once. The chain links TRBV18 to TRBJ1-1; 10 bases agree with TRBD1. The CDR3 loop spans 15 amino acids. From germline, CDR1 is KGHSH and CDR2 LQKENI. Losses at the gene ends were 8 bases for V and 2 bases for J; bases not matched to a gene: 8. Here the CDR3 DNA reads TGTGCCAGCCACCGGGACAGGGGAATTAACACTGAAGCTTTCTTT. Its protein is CASHRDRGINTEAFF.

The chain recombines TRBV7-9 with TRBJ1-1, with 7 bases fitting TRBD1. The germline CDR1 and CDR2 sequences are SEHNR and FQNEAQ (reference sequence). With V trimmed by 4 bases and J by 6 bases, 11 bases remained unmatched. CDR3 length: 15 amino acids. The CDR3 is CASSSPQTGAPEAFF. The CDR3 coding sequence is TGTGCCAGCAGCTCACCCCAAACAGGGGCTCCTGAAGCTTTCTTT.

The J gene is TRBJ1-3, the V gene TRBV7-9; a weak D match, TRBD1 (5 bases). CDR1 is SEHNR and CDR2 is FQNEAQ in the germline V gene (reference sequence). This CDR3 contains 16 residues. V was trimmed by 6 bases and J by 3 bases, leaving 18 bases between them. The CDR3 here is CASSSRGVGYGNTIYF. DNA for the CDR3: TGTGCCAGCAGTTCCCGGGGGGTAGGATATGGAAACACCATATATTTT.

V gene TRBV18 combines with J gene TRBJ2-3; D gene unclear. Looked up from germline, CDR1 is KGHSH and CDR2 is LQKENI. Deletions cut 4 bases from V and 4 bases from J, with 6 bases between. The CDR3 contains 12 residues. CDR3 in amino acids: CASSLRADTQYF. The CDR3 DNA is TGTGCCAGCTCACTCCGGGCAGATACGCAGTATTTT.

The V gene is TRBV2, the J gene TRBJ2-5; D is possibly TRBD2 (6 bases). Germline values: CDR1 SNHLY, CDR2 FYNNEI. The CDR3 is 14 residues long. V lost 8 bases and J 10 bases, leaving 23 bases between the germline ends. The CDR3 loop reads CASFEDFPFGGQYF. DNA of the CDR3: TGTGCCAGCTTCGAGGACTTCCCCTTCGGGGGCCAGTACTTC.

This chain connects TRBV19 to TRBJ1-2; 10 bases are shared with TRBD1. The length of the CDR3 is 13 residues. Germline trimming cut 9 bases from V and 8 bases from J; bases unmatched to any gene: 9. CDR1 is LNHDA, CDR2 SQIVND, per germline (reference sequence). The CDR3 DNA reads TGTGCCAGCGCGACAGGGGGCAGGTCAGGCTACACCTTC. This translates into CASATGGRSGYTF.

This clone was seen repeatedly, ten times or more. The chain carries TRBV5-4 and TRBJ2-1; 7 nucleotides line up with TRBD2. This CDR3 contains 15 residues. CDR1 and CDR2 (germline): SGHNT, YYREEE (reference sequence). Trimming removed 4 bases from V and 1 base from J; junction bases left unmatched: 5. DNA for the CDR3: TGTGCCAGCAGCCCACAGCGGGGTTCCTACAATGAGCAGTTCTTC. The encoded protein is CASSPQRGSYNEQFF.

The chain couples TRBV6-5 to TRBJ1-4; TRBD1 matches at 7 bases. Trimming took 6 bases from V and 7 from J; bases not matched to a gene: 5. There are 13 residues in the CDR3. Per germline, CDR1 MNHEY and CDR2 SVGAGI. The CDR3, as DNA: TGTGCCAGCAGGCGAGACAGGGCTGAAAAACTGTTTTTT. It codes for CASRRDRAEKLFF.

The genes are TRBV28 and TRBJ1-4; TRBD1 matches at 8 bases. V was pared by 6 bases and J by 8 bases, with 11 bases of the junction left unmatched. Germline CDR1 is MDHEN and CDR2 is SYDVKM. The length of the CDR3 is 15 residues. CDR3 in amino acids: CASRGGDRGWEKLFF. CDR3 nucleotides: TGTGCCAGCAGAGGGGGCGACAGGGGCTGGGAAAAACTGTTTTTT.

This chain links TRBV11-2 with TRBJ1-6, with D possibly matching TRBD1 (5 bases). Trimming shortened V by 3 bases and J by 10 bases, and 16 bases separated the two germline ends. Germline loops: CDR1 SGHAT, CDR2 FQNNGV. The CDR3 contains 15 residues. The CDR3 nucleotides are TGTGCCAGCAGCTTTTCGACAGACGCAGGGTCACCCCTCCACTTT. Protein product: CASSFSTDAGSPLHF.

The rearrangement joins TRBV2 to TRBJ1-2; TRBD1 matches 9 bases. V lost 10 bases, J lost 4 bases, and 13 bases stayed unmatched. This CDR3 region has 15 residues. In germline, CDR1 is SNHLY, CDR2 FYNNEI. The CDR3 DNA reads TGTGCCACCAACGGGGACAGGGAAGAGGTCTATGGCTACACCTTC. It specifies CATNGDREEVYGYTF.

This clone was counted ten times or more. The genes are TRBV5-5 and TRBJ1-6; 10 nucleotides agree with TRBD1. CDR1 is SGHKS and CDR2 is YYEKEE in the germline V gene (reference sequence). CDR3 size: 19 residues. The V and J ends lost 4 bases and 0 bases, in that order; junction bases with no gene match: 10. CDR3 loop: CASSRSGQGTGSYNSPLHF. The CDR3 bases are TGTGCCAGCAGCCGATCGGGACAGGGGACTGGCTCCTATAATTCACCCCTCCACTTT. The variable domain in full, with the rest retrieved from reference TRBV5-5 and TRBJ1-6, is DAGVTQSPTHLIKTRGQQVTLRCSPISGHKSVSWYQQVLGQGPQFIFQYYEKEERGRGNFPDRFSARQFPNYSSELNVNALLLGDSALYLCASSRSGQGTGSYNSPLHFGNGTRLTVT.

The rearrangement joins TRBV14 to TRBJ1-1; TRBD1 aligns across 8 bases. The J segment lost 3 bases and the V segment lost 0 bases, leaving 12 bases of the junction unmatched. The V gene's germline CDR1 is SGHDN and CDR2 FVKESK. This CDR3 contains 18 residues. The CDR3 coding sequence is TGTGCCAGCAGCCAAGATTCGGCACCAGGGGGCTTGGACACTGAAGCTTTCTTT. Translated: CASSQDSAPGGLDTEAFF.

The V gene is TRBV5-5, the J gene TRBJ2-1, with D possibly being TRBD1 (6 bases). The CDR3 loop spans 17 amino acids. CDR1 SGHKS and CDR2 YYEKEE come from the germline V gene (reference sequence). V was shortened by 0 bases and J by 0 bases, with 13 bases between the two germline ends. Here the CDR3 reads CASSLVGTGISYNEQFF. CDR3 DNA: TGTGCCAGCAGCTTGGTCGGTACAGGGATCTCCTACAATGAGCAGTTCTTC.

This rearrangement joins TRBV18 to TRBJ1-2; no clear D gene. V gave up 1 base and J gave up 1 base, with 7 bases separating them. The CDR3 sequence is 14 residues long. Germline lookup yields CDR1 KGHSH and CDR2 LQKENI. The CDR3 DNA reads TGTGCCAGCTCACCACAGCCGGTTAACTATGGCTACACCTTC. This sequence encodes CASSPQPVNYGYTF.

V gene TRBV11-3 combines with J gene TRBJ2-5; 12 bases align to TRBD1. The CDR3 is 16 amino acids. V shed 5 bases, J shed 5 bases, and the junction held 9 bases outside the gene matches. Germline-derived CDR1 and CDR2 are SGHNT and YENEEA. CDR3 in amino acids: CASSRGTGGSRETQYF. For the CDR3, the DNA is TGTGCCAGCAGCCGAGGGACAGGGGGCTCTCGGGAGACCCAGTACTTC. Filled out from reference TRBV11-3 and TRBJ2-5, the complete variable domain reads EAGVVQSPRYKIIEKKQPVAFWCNPISGHNTLYWYLQNLGQGPELLIRYENEEAVDDSQLPKDRFSAERLKGVDSTLKIQPAELGDSAVYLCASSRGTGGSRETQYFGPGTRLLVL.

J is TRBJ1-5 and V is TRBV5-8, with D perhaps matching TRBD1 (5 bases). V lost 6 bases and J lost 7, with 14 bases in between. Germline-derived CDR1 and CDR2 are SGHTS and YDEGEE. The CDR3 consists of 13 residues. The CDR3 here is CASNIRVAQPQHF. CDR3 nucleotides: TGTGCCAGCAATATCAGGGTAGCCCAGCCCCAGCATTTT.

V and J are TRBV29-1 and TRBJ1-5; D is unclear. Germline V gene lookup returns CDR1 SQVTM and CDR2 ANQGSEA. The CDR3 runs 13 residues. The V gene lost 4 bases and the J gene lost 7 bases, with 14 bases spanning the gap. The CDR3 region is CSVATSEGQPQHF. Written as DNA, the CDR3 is TGCAGCGTTGCGACATCAGAGGGCCAGCCCCAGCATTTT.

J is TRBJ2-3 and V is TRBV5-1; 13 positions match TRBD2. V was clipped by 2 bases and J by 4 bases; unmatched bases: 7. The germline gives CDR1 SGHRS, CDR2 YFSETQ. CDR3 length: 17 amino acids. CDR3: CASSLRTSGGAPDTQYF. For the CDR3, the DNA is TGCGCCAGCAGCTTAAGAACTAGCGGGGGGGCTCCAGATACGCAGTATTTT.